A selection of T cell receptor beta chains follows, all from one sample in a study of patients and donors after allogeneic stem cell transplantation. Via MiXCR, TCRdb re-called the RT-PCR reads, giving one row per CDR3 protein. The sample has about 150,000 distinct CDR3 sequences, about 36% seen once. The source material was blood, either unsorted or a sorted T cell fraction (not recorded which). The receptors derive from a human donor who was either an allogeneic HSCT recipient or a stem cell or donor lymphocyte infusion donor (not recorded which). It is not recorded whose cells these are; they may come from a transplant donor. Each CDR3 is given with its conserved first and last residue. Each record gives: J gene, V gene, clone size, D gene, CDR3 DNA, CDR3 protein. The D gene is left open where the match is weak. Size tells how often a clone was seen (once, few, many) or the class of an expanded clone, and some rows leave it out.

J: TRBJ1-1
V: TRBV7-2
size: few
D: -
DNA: TGTGCCAGCAGCTTTGACAGAGCCATGAACACTGAAGCTTTCTTT
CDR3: CASSFDRAMNTEAFF

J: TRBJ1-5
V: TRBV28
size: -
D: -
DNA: TGTGCCGTCTGGGTGACCAATCAGCCCCAGCATTTT
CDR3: CAVWVTNQPQHF

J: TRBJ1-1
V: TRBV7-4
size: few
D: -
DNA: TGTGCCAGCAGCTTGCTTCCTGGGGTGAACACTGAAGCTTTCTTT
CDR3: CASSLLPGVNTEAFF

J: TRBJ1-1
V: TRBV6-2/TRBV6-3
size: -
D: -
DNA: TGTGCCAGCAGTCCCCGGCCTCCTAAACCCACGAACACTGAAGCTTTCTTT
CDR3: CASSPRPPKPTNTEAFF

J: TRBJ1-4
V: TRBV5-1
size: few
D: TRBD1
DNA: TGCGCCAGCAGCGTTACCCCAGGGGGAGAAAAACTGTTTTTT
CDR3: CASSVTPGGEKLFF

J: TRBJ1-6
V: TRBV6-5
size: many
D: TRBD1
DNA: TGTGCTAGCGGGACAGATGATTCACCCCTCCACTTT
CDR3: CASGTDDSPLHF

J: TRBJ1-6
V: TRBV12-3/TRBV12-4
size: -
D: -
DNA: TGTGCCAGCAGACTGCGGACTGAGCCCGGCTCACCCCTCCACTTT
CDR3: CASRLRTEPGSPLHF

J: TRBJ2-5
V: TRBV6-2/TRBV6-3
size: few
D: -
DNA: TGTGCCAGCAGAGTCGCCCCAGCAGACGGAGAGACCCAGTACTTC
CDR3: CASRVAPADGETQYF

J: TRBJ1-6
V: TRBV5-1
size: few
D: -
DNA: TGCGCCAGCAGCTCCGACGCCCCCCGGGGATCACCCCTCCACTTT
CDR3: CASSSDAPRGSPLHF

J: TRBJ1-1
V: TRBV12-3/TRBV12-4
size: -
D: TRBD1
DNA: TGTGCCAGCAGCTCCGGTGCCGGGACAGGTCGCCCTGAAGCTTTCTTT
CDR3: CASSSGAGTGRPEAFF

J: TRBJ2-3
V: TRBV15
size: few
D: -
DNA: TGTGCCACCAGCAGTCCGGGTACATTAGATACGCAGTATTTT
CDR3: CATSSPGTLDTQYF

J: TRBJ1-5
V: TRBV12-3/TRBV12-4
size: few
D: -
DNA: TGTGCCAGCAGTTTAGTCGGCCTCGTGAGCAATCAGCCCCAGCATTTT
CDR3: CASSLVGLVSNQPQHF

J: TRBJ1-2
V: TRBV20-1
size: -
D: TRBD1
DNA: TGCAGTGCTAGAAATTGGGACAGGAATGGCTACACCTTC
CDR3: CSARNWDRNGYTF

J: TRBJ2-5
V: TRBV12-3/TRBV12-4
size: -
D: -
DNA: TGTGCCAGCAGTTTAGCAACAGAAGAGACCCAGTACTTC
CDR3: CASSLATEETQYF

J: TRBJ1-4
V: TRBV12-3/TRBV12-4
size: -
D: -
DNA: TGTGCCACCCTGGACAGCCGAGGGGAAAAACTGTTTTTT
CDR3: CATLDSRGEKLFF

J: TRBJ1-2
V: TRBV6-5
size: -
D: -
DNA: TGTGCCAGCAGTTACGGAGGGAGTAACTATGGCTACACCTTC
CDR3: CASSYGGSNYGYTF

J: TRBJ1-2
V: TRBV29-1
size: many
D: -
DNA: TGCAGCGTTGAATACACCCGAAGGAGCTATGGCTACACCTTC
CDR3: CSVEYTRRSYGYTF

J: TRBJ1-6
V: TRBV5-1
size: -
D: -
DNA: TGCGCCTGGACGAGACAGGAGCGCAATTCACCCCTCCACTTT
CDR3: CAWTRQERNSPLHF

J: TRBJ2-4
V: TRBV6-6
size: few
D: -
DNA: TGTGCCATCCAGGTAGCCAAAAACATTCAGTACTTC
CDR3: CAIQVAKNIQYF

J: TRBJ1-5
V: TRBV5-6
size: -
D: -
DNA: TGTGCCAGCAGCTCGGGGGGAGGGAGTCAGCCCCAGCATTTT
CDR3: CASSSGGGSQPQHF

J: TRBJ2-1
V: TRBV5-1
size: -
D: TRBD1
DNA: TGCGCCAGCAGCTTAACATGGAACAGGGGGTATCAAGATGAGCAGTTCTTC
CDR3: CASSLTWNRGYQDEQFF

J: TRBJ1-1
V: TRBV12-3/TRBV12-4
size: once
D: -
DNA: TGTGCCAGCAGCCCGGTCAGGGATACTGAAGCTTTCTTT
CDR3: CASSPVRDTEAFF

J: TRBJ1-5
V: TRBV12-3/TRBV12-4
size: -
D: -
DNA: TGTGCCAGCAGCATGGGGGGGCAGGATCAGCCCCAGCATTTT
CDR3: CASSMGGQDQPQHF

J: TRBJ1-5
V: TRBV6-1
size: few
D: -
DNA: TGTGCCAGCAGTGTCATGGGGGGCGGTCAGCCCCAGCATTTT
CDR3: CASSVMGGGQPQHF

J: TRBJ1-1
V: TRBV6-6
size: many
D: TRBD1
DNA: TGTGCCAGCAGAAGGACAGGGAACACTGAAGCTTTCTTT
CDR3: CASRRTGNTEAFF

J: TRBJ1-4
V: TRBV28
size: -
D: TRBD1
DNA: TGTGCCAGCAGTATGGCTGGGACAGGGGATGAAAAACTGTTTTTT
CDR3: CASSMAGTGDEKLFF

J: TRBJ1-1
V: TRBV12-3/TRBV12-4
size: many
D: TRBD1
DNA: TGTGCCAGCAGTTTCGGGACAGGGCCTGAAGCTTTCTTT
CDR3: CASSFGTGPEAFF

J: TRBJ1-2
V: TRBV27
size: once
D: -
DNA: TGTGCCAGCAGTTTATCGATAGGGACATTCTATGGCTACACCTTC
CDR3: CASSLSIGTFYGYTF

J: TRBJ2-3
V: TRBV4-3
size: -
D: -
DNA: TGCGCCAGCAGCCAAGATCTTACGGGGGCAAGCACAGATACGCAGTATTTT
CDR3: CASSQDLTGASTDTQYF